This T cell receptor (beta chain) was retrieved from a study of T cell responses to AZD1222 COVID-19 vaccine. Study-wide points: Donors were largely white British and mainly female; clonal diversity was possibly underestimated. Reports say nearly half of spike-specific TCRs go after unmutated variant regions.

Germline-derived CDR1 and CDR2 are KGHSH and LQKENI. The CDR3 length is 15 residues. Unmatched junction bases numbered 2, after V lost 3 bases and J lost 1 base. Using immunoSEQ multiplex PCR, the repertoire was profiled, and TCRdb retains in-frame clones only, with some absent. The table lists 200,000 or so clones, approximately 91% of them singletons. On this clone itself: Its specificity is not known.

This sequence was found in an adult in good health. The J gene is TRBJ2-3, the V gene TRBV18; 9 nucleotides match TRBD1. Source: peripheral blood, taken on day 0 of AZD1222 vaccination. The CDR3 DNA reads as TGTGCCAGCTCACCCCGGACAGGGGGCACAGATACGCAGTATTTT. It is translated as CASSPRTGGTDTQYF.